This TCR beta chain came from a study of T cells in Graves' hyperthyroidism and ophthalmopathy. This clonotype occurred many times. Its specificity is not known. Trimming at V came to 3 bases and at J to 0 bases, leaving 3 bases not matched to a gene. CDR1 DFQATT and CDR2 SNEGSKA come from the germline V gene (reference sequence). The CDR3 has 14 amino acids. Study-wide findings and caveats: Blood also held most thyroid clonotypes expanded beyond 0.001.

In patients aged 18 to 65, hyperthyroidism was newly diagnosed, with duration under 2 months. Thyroid ultrasound and orbital computed tomography, with clinical symptoms and serum thyroxine and TRAb, informed diagnoses. Isolation of PBMCs was performed on around 9.7 ml fresh peripheral blood. Template material for amplifying TCR beta CDR3 regions consisted of RNA transcripts. The study used the HTBI primer set for a first-round RT-PCR of the TCR CDR3. A single record per CDR3 protein comes from TCRdb applying MiXCR to the multiplex PCR reads. The top ten clones hold roughly an eighth of a sample with some 460,000 distinct CDR3 sequences, around a sixth of them seen once.

The genes are TRBV20-1 and TRBJ2-7, with TRBD2 matching 9 bases. The source is a woman aged 18-29 years with Graves' hyperthyroidism. Sequencing was done on a sample of blood. CDR3 sequence reads: CSASAGGLSYEQYF. CDR3 nucleotide sequence: TGCAGTGCTAGCGCGGGGGGGCTCTCCTACGAGCAGTACTTC.